This TCR beta chain was retrieved from a study of spatial heterogeneity in lung cancer. Turning to the study itself: Follow-up PBMC specimens underwent sequencing when available; their median timing was around 2 years after resection. Mean representation of each unique TCR and UMI combination in the raw reads exceeded 8.5 occurrences.

The presence of a unique molecular identifier marked each TCR cDNA molecule. TCRdb called the 5' RACE reads again in MiXCR, with one record for every CDR3 protein. Among around 27,000 distinct CDR3 sequences listed, 5.4% were seen once. Germline CDR1 reads DFQATT; CDR2 reads SNEGSKA (reference sequence). This CDR3 is built from 12 residues. The V gene end was trimmed by 6 bases and the J gene end by 4 bases; junction bases not matched to a gene: 5. Time point denoted: blood at routine non-recurrence follow-up after resection. The input material, whole RNA from tumor, nontumor lung or frozen PBMC, was sequenced unsorted.

This TCR was sampled from a female donor with early-stage non-small cell lung cancer. This chain links TRBV20-1 with TRBJ2-5, with 7 bases identical to TRBD1. The material was PBMCs, obtained at follow-up. The CDR3 coding sequence is TGCAGTGCACCGACAGGGTTAGAGACCCAGTACTTC. Translated, it gives CSAPTGLETQYF.